A single sample is the source of the 18 T cell receptor beta chains below, sequenced in a study of OX40 agonist ivuxolimab in advanced cancers. Assay: immunoSEQ multiplex PCR; the TCRdb copy retains only in-frame clones and omits some. The data contain over 90,000 clones, approximately 93% of them singletons. The input for sequencing was CD4+ or CD8+ T cells sorted from blood, taken in a trial of the OX40 agonist ivuxolimab. Receptor source: an adult with an advanced solid tumor such as melanoma, head and neck, liver or kidney cancer.

Here the CDR3 reads CASSVGSTGTRNTIYF. The CDR3 DNA is TGTGCCAGCAGCGTAGGTAGTACAGGGACGAGGAACACCATATATTTT. This chain links TRBV9 with TRBJ1-3; a possible D gene is TRBD1 (6 bases). The V end was cut by 0 bases, the J end by 7 bases, with 17 bases between. In germline, CDR1 is SGDLS, CDR2 YYNGEE. This CDR3 is 16 amino acids long.

The chain has TRBV7-2 and TRBJ2-6; D gene unclear. Trimming took off 4 bases at V and 1 base at J, with 11 bases between the two ends. Germline CDR1 SGHTA, CDR2 FQGNSA. The length of the CDR3 is 16 residues. Here the CDR3 reads CASSWERVSGANVLTF. The CDR3 DNA follows: TGTGCCAGCAGCTGGGAAAGGGTGTCTGGGGCCAACGTCCTGACTTTC.

The chain employs TRBV7-2 and TRBJ2-7; D is ambiguous. The V and J ends lost 5 bases and 3 bases respectively, with 8 bases between them. The CDR3 extends over 12 amino acids. CDR1 and CDR2 from the germline V gene are SGHTA and FQGNSA. CDR3 DNA sequence: TGTGCCAGCAGCCGTGCTAGCTACGAGCAGTACTTC. Protein product: CASSRASYEQYF.

The chain uses TRBV18 and TRBJ2-3; the D gene could be TRBD1 or TRBD2 (5 bases each). The V and J ends lost 3 bases and 5 bases respectively, with 18 bases between them. The germline gives CDR1 KGHSH, CDR2 LQKENI. The CDR3 consists of 16 residues. CDR3 DNA: TGTGCCAGCTCACCCCCCGGGGCAGGGCGGCGAGATACGCAGTATTTT. This gives the protein CASSPPGAGRRDTQYF.

The chain couples TRBV5-1 to TRBJ2-7, with D tentatively TRBD1 or TRBD2 (5 bases each). V shed 1 base and J shed 5 bases, with 10 bases lying between them. Germline values: CDR1 SGHRS, CDR2 YFSETQ. The CDR3 covers 13 residues. CDR3 amino acids: CASSLILGDEQYF. CDR3 coding DNA: TGCGCCAGCAGCTTGATTTTGGGGGACGAGCAGTACTTC.

The rearrangement uses TRBV5-1 and TRBJ2-5; 16 positions agree with TRBD2. Germline CDR1 SGHRS, CDR2 YFSETQ. Trimming took 4 bases from V and 5 from J; bases not matched to a gene: 8. The CDR3 spans 17 residues. CDR3 coding DNA: TGCGCCAGCAGCACCGGGACTAGCGGGGGGGCCGGGGAGACCCAGTACTTC. Amino acid sequence: CASSTGTSGGAGETQYF.

Concerning this clone: A read error may account for a junction end that differs from germline. The chain joins TRBV7-7 to TRBJ2-1; TRBD2 matches at 11 bases. Germline-derived CDR1 and CDR2 are SSHAT and FNYEAQ (reference sequence). This CDR3 has 15 residues. This CDR3 is CASSLAGGFYNEQFF. CDR3 nucleotide sequence: TGTGCTAGCAGCCTAGCGGGAGGCTTCTACAATGAGCAGTTCTTC.

The chain combines TRBV9 with TRBJ2-3; possible D gene TRBD1, 5 bases. The CDR3 is 14 residues long. Trimming shortened V by 5 bases and J by 2 bases, and 12 bases separated the two germline ends. The germline gives CDR1 SGDLS, CDR2 YYNGEE. This CDR3 reads CASSTGQITDTQYF. For the CDR3, the DNA is TGTGCCAGCAGTACCGGACAAATCACAGATACGCAGTATTTT. Using reference TRBV9 and TRBJ2-3 for the parts outside the CDR3, the full variable domain is DSGVTQTPKHLITATGQRVTLRCSPRSGDLSVYWYQQSLDQGLQFLIQYYNGEERAKGNILERFSAQQFPDLHSELNLSSLELGDSALYFCASSTGQITDTQYFGPGTRLTVL.

This sequence joins TRBV9 and TRBJ2-6; D uncertain. The V gene's germline CDR1 is SGDLS and CDR2 YYNGEE. The CDR3 extends over 16 amino acids. V was clipped by 0 bases and J by 0 bases, with 7 bases between them. The CDR3 DNA reads as TGTGCCAGCAGCGTAGTCAGGACCTCTGGGGCCAACGTCCTGACTTTC. Translated, it gives CASSVVRTSGANVLTF.

CDR3 protein: CASSAGRGLRTGELFF. CDR3 bases: TGTGCCAGCAGCGCAGGAAGGGGGCTCCGCACCGGGGAGCTGTTTTTT. This chain joins TRBV2 and TRBJ2-2, with TRBD1 matching 7 bases. Germline V gene sequence: CDR1 SNHLY, CDR2 FYNNEI. V lost 6 bases and J lost 4; bases outside the gene matches: 11. The CDR3 is 16 amino acids.

This clone appeared a single time. Different DNA sequences within this sample yield the same CDR3. This chain links TRBV7-2 with TRBJ2-7; D is uncertain. Deletions cut 0 bases from V and 6 bases from J, with 12 bases between. The CDR3 runs to 14 residues. From germline, CDR1 is SGHTA and CDR2 FQGNSA. CDR3 sequence (DNA): TGTGCCAGCAGCTTAGCGCCCCTAGATCGCGAGCAGTACTTC. This sequence encodes CASSLAPLDREQYF. Full variable domain (remainder filled in from reference TRBV7-2 and TRBJ2-7): GAGVSQSPSNKVTEKGKDVELRCDPISGHTALYWYRQSLGQGLEFLIYFQGNSAPDKSGLPSDRFSAERTGGSVSTLTIQRTQQEDSAVYLCASSLAPLDREQYFGPGTRLTVT.

The chain couples TRBV6-5 to TRBJ2-1; 9 nucleotides agree with TRBD2. In germline, CDR1 is MNHEY, CDR2 SVGAGI. The CDR3 extends over 15 amino acids. Trimming cost V 6 bases and J 4 bases; bases outside gene matches: 7. The CDR3 spells CASRTSGGSYNEQFF. Here the CDR3 DNA reads TGTGCCAGCAGGACAAGCGGGGGGTCGTACAATGAGCAGTTCTTC.

The chain has TRBV4-3 and TRBJ2-1; D not resolved. V lost 0 bases and J 4 bases, leaving 7 bases between the germline ends. Per the germline V gene, CDR1 is LGHNA and CDR2 is YSLEER. This CDR3 is built from 14 residues. The CDR3 coding sequence is TGCGCCAGCAGCCAAGAGCAGGTTTACAATGAGCAGTTCTTC. Translating it yields CASSQEQVYNEQFF.

This clone was seen a single time. The chain couples TRBV20-1 to TRBJ1-1; D not resolved. Germline CDR1 DFQATT, CDR2 SNEGSKA (reference sequence). The CDR3 consists of 11 residues. With 7 bases removed from V and 0 bases from J, the gap between germline ends came to 6 bases. The CDR3 sequence: CSGLMNTEAFF. The CDR3 bases are TGCAGTGGACTCATGAACACTGAAGCTTTCTTT.

V gene TRBV25-1 combines with J gene TRBJ1-2; the match to TRBD1 covers 7 bases. Germline values: CDR1 MGHDK, CDR2 SYGVNS. J was trimmed by 8 bases and V by 3 bases; bases with no gene match: 12. The CDR3 totals 15 residues. The DNA for the CDR3 is TGTGCCAGCAGTGAGACAGGGAGATTCGCAGGAGGCTACACCTTC. Residues: CASSETGRFAGGYTF.

The V call is TRBV11-2, the J call TRBJ2-5; D is unresolved. CDR3 length: 13 residues. Trimming took off 3 bases at V and 2 bases at J, with 7 bases between the two ends. Germline V CDR1 and CDR2: SGHAT, FQNNGV. The CDR3: CASSFLGQETQYF. CDR3 sequence (DNA): TGTGCCAGCAGCTTTCTAGGGCAAGAGACCCAGTACTTC.

The V gene is TRBV5-1, the J gene TRBJ2-5; D may be TRBD1 (5 bases). CDR1 is SGHRS and CDR2 is YFSETQ in the germline V gene. CDR3 size: 18 residues. The V end lost 0 bases, the J end lost 0 bases, and 18 bases lay between the germline ends. The CDR3 sequence is CASSLDGRTRQHQETQYF. CDR3 nucleotide sequence: TGCGCCAGCAGCTTGGATGGTAGGACACGTCAGCACCAAGAGACCCAGTACTTC.

This clone was picked up one time. The chain carries TRBV18 and TRBJ2-7; unclear D gene. This CDR3 has 14 amino acids. Between the trimmed V and J ends, which lost 3 bases and 3 bases, there was a span of 12 bases. Per the germline V gene, CDR1 is KGHSH and CDR2 is LQKENI. CDR3 amino acids: CASSPGERVYEQYF. The CDR3 DNA reads as TGTGCCAGCTCACCCGGCGAGCGCGTCTACGAGCAGTACTTC.